Following are 10 T cell receptor beta chains from one sample sequenced in a study of T cell responses to AZD1222 COVID-19 vaccine. Assay used: immunoSEQ multiplex PCR; TCRdb lists only in-frame clones, some missing. The table records some 150,000 clones, 85% to 95% of them present only once. The sample in question was peripheral blood, obtained on day 0 of AZD1222 vaccination. The receptor set was obtained from an adult in good health.

This clone was observed a single time. The chain is built from TRBV27 and TRBJ1-2; D gene unclear. CDR1 is MNHEY, CDR2 SMNVEV, per germline (reference sequence). V was clipped by 5 bases and J by 2 bases, with 12 bases between them. This CDR3 comprises 14 residues. Here the CDR3 reads CASSPRGGNYGYTF. The CDR3, as DNA: TGTGCCAGCAGTCCTCGTGGCGGAAACTATGGCTACACCTTC.

The chain couples TRBV7-6 to TRBJ2-3; 11 nucleotides agree with TRBD2. Germline V gives CDR1 SGHVS, CDR2 FNYEAQ. This CDR3 has 15 amino acids. The J segment lost 3 bases and the V segment lost 5 bases, leaving 4 bases of the junction unmatched. The CDR3: CASSPTSGDTDTQYF. CDR3 nucleotide sequence: TGTGCCAGCAGCCCGACTAGCGGGGATACAGATACGCAGTATTTT.

This chain joins TRBV7-9 and TRBJ1-2, with D possibly being TRBD1 (5 bases). Germline CDR1 and CDR2: SEHNR and FQNEAQ (reference sequence). V lost 7 bases, J lost 1 base, and 19 bases lay in between. This CDR3 contains 16 residues. The CDR3 is CASTLGVGADNYGYTF. The CDR3 DNA reads TGTGCCAGCACCCTGGGGGTAGGGGCGGATAACTATGGCTACACCTTC.

This clone was seen only once. V usage is TRBV5-1 and J usage is TRBJ1-1; D ambiguous. The CDR3 covers 14 residues. V lost 2 bases and J lost 1, with 9 bases in between. The germline CDR1 and CDR2 sequences are SGHRS and YFSETQ. CDR3 bases: TGCGCCAGCAGCTTCCGGAGGGCGAACACTGAAGCTTTCTTT. The encoded protein is CASSFRRANTEAFF.

The V and J genes are TRBV7-9 and TRBJ2-2, with 10 bases identical to TRBD1. The V gene's germline CDR1 is SEHNR and CDR2 FQNEAQ (reference sequence). This CDR3 comprises 15 residues. Trimming took 5 bases from V and 4 from J; bases not matched to a gene: 4. The CDR3 DNA reads TGTGCCAGCAGCGCCGGACAGGGGGTCACCGGGGAGCTGTTTTTT. Translating gives CASSAGQGVTGELFF.

J is TRBJ2-5 and V is TRBV7-9, with TRBD1 matching over 7 bases. Unmatched junction bases numbered 5, after V lost 3 bases and J lost 4 bases. The CDR3 loop spans 14 amino acids. Germline assignment: CDR1 SEHNR and CDR2 FQNEAQ (reference sequence). The CDR3 DNA reads as TGTGCCAGCAGCTTCCGACAGGGAGCAGAGACCCAGTACTTC. This sequence encodes CASSFRQGAETQYF.

The rearrangement joins TRBV6-2 or TRBV6-3 to TRBJ2-5; 9 bases are shared with TRBD2. The trim removed 5 bases at V and 5 bases at J, leaving 9 bases unmatched. Germline-derived CDR1 and CDR2 are MNHEY and SVGEGT. The CDR3 is 15 residues long. CDR3 sequence: CASSTSGGWPETQYF. Written as DNA, the CDR3 is TGTGCCAGCAGTACCAGCGGGGGGTGGCCGGAGACCCAGTACTTC.

With respect to this clone: The sample holds other DNA sequences that translate to the same CDR3. The V call is TRBV12-3 or TRBV12-4, the J call TRBJ1-1; D is perhaps TRBD1 (6 bases). The V gene lost 3 bases and the J gene lost 6 bases, with 11 bases spanning the gap. CDR3 length: 13 amino acids. CDR3 residues: CASSFPGAAEAFF. In DNA, the CDR3 is TGTGCCAGCAGTTTTCCAGGGGCTGCTGAAGCTTTCTTT.

The rearrangement uses TRBV11-2 and TRBJ2-1; possible D gene TRBD1, 6 bases. Deletions cut 2 bases from V and 3 bases from J, with 23 bases between. CDR1 and CDR2 from the germline V gene are SGHAT and FQNNGV. The CDR3 is 19 residues long. The CDR3, as DNA: TGTGCCAGCAGCTTACAACCGCCTCGGACAGTTGCCTTCTACAATGAGCAGTTCTTC. This sequence encodes CASSLQPPRTVAFYNEQFF.

The chain combines TRBV19 with TRBJ1-4, with TRBD1 identical over 9 bases. The CDR3 is 16 residues long. Germline CDR1 and CDR2: LNHDA and SQIVND (reference sequence). Trimming cost V 4 bases and J 4 bases; bases outside gene matches: 7. CDR3 sequence reads: CASSRDRAQSNEKLFF. CDR3 coding DNA: TGTGCCAGTAGTAGGGACAGGGCCCAGAGTAATGAAAAACTGTTTTTT.